One and the same sample provided the 3 T cell receptor beta chains below, sequenced in a study of beta chain features in type 1 diabetes. The entirety of the isolated RNA underwent reverse transcription, so expressed TCRB transcripts were sequenced. Assay: immunoSEQ multiplex PCR; the TCRdb copy retains only in-frame clones and omits some. The data hold almost 350,000 clones, with 15% to 20% observed a single time. Material for sequencing was naive CD4+ T cells from blood. All receptors derive from a woman in her late teens or twenties in good health.

The V call is TRBV9, the J call TRBJ1-2, with 12 bases aligning to TRBD1. Trimming removed 2 bases from V and 7 bases from J; junction bases left unmatched: 3. This CDR3 is 14 amino acids long. Germline lookup yields CDR1 SGDLS and CDR2 YYNGEE. In nucleotides, the CDR3 is TGTGCCAGCAGCGTTGGGACAGGGGGCACTGGCTACACCTTC. It is translated as CASSVGTGGTGYTF.

The V call is TRBV7-3, the J call TRBJ2-3, with D unclear. Germline V CDR1 and CDR2: SGHTA, FQGTGA. The CDR3 runs to 13 residues. The V and J ends lost 3 bases and 1 base respectively, with 5 bases between them. CDR3 DNA sequence: TGTGCCAGCAGCTTCTCCCGCACAGATACGCAGTATTTT. Its translation is CASSFSRTDTQYF.

This clone has only a few counts. Other DNA sequences of this sample code for an identical CDR3. The J gene is TRBJ2-7, the V gene TRBV29-1; TRBD1 matches 7 bases. Germline V lookup: CDR1 SQVTM, CDR2 ANQGSEA. V gave up 3 bases and J gave up 6 bases; unmatched junction bases: 5. The CDR3 is 12 residues long. CDR3 coding DNA: TGCAGCGTTGATCGGGCAGGGGGCGAGCAGTACTTC. Its protein is CSVDRAGGEQYF.